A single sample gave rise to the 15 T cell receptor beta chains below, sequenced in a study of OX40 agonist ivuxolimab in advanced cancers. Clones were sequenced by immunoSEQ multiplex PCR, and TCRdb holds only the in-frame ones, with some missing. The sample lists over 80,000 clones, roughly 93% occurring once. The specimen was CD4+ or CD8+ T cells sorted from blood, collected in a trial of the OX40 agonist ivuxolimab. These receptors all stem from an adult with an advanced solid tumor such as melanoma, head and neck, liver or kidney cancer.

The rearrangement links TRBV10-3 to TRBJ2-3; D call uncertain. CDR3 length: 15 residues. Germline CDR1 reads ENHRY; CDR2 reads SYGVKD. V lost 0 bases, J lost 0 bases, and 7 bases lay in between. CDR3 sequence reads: CAISESLRSTDTQYF. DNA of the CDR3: TGTGCCATCAGTGAGTCGCTCCGAAGCACAGATACGCAGTATTTT.

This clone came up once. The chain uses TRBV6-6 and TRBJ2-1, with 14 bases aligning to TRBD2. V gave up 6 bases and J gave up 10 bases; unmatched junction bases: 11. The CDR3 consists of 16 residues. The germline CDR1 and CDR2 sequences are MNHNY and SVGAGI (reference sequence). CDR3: CASRGLAGEGGTEQFF. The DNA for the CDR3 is TGTGCCAGCAGGGGACTAGCGGGAGAGGGAGGGACCGAGCAGTTCTTC.

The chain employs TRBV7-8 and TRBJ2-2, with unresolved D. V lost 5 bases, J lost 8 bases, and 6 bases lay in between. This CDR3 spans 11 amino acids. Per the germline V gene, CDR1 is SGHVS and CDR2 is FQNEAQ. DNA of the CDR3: TGTGCCAGCAGCACAATTGGGGAGCTGTTTTTT. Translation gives CASSTIGELFF.

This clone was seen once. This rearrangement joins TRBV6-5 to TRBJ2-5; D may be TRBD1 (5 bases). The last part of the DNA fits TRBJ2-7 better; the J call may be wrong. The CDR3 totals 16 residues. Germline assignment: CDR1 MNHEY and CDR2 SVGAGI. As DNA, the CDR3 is TGTGCCAGCAGTTACTCGATGGTCAGGGTATCGGGCGAGCAGTACTTC. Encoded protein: CASSYSMVRVSGEQYF.

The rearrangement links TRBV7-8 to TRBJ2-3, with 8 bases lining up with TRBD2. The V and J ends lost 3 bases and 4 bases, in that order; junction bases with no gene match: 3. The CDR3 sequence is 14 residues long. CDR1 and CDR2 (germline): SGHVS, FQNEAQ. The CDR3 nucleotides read TGTGCCAGCAGCTTTGTGCGGGAGGCAGATACGCAGTATTTT. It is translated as CASSFVREADTQYF. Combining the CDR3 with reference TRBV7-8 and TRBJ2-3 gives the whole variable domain GAGVSQSPRYKVAKRGQDVALRCDPISGHVSLFWYQQALGQGPEFLTYFQNEAQLDKSGLPSDRFFAERPEGSVSTLKIQRTQQEDSAVYLCASSFVREADTQYFGPGTRLTVL.

CDR3 loop: CASTQGAGNEQFF. In DNA form, the CDR3 reads TGTGCCAGCACCCAGGGGGCGGGGAATGAGCAGTTCTTC. This rearrangement joins TRBV28 to TRBJ2-1, with 8 bases matching TRBD1. Germline V gene data show CDR1 as MDHEN and CDR2 as SYDVKM. The CDR3 spans 13 residues. V dropped 7 bases and J dropped 7; count of bases not matched to a gene: 6.

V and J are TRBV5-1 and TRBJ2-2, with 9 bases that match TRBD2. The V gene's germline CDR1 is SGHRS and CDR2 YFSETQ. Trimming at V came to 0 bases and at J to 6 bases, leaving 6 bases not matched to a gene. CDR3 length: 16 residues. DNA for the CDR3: TGCGCCAGCAGCTTGGCCTCGAGCGGGAGGCCCGGGGAGCTGTTTTTT. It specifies CASSLASSGRPGELFF.

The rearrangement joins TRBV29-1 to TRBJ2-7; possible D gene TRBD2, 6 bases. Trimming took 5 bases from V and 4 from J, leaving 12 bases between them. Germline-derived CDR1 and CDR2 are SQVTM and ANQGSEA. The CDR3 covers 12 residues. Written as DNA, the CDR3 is TGCAGCGTTTCATCGGGGAGGTACGAGCAGTACTTC. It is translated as CSVSSGRYEQYF.

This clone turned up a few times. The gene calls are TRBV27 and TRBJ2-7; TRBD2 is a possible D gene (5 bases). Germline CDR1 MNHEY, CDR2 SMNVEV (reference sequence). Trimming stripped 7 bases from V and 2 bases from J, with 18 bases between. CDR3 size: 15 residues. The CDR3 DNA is TGTGCCAGCACCATCCGGGCGGGCCTTACCTACGAGCAGTACTTC. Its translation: CASTIRAGLTYEQYF.

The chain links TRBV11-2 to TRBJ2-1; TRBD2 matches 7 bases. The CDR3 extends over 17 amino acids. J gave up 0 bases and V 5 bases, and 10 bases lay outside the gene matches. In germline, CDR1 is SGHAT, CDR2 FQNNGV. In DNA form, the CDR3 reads TGTGCCAGCAGCCCCAGCGGGGTAGCGGCCTCCTACAATGAGCAGTTCTTC. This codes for CASSPSGVAASYNEQFF.

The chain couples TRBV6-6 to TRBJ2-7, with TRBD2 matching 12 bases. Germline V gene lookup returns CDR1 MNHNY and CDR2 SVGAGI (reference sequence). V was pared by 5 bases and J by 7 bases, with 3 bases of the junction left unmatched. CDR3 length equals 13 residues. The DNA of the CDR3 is TGTGCCAGCAGTAGTGGACTAGCGGGGGAGCAGTACTTC. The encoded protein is CASSSGLAGEQYF.

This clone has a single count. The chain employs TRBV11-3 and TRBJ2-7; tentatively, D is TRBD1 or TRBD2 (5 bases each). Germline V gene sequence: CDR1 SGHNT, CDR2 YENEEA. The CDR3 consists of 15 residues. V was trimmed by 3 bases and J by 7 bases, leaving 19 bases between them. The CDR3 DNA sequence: TGTGCCAGCAGCTTTTTCGACCCACGTTGGGGGGAGCAGTACTTC. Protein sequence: CASSFFDPRWGEQYF.

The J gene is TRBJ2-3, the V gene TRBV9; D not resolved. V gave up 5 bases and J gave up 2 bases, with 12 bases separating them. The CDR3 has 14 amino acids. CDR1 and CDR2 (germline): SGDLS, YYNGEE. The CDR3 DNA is TGTGCCAGCAGGGCAGACCAAATCACAGATACGCAGTATTTT. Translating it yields CASRADQITDTQYF. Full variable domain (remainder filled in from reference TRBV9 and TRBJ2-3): DSGVTQTPKHLITATGQRVTLRCSPRSGDLSVYWYQQSLDQGLQFLIQYYNGEERAKGNILERFSAQQFPDLHSELNLSSLELGDSALYFCASRADQITDTQYFGPGTRLTVL.

The CDR3 region has the DNA TGTGCCAGCAGCACCCAACTAGCGGGAAAGACCGGGGAGCTGTTTTTT. This translates into CASSTQLAGKTGELFF. This chain connects TRBV7-2 to TRBJ2-2; 10 nucleotides match TRBD2. This CDR3 spans 16 amino acids. Trimming took 5 bases from V and 5 from J; bases not matched to a gene: 8. CDR1 SGHTA and CDR2 FQGNSA come from the germline V gene.

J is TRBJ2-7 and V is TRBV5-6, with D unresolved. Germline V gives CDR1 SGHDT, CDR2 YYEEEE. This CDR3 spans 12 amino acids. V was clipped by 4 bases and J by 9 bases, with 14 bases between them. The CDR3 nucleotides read TGTGCCAGCAGCACTTGGACGAATAGGCAGTACTTC. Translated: CASSTWTNRQYF.